A single sample is the source of the 12 T cell receptor beta chains below, sequenced in a study of blood T cells in healthy people across ages. Combining a sample-barcoded 5' primer with a J-beta primer mix, a second PCR ran for 7 to 11 cycles. TCRdb redid the calling of the 5' RACE reads with MiXCR, one entry per CDR3 protein. There are about 540,000 distinct CDR3 sequences in the sample; less than 25% occur only once, and around 10% lies in the top ten. In addition, the sample was reused for a study of T cells of mothers and their children.

The material sequenced was blood. These receptors originate from a boy between 10 and 17 years old in good health.

This clonotype was picked up many times. This chain links TRBV29-1 with TRBJ2-7, with 13 positions matching TRBD2. V gave up 4 bases and J gave up 3 bases; unmatched junction bases: 12. Germline CDR1 and CDR2: SQVTM and ANQGSEA. The length of the CDR3 is 17 residues. The CDR3, as DNA: TGCAGCGTTGCGACACCCTTTAGGACTAGCGGGAGCTACGAGCAGTACTTC. Protein: CSVATPFRTSGSYEQYF.

The V call is TRBV3-1, the J call TRBJ2-5; no clear D. This CDR3 has 13 amino acids. Trimming took 1 base from V and 4 from J, leaving 7 bases between them. Germline lookup yields CDR1 LGHDT and CDR2 YNNKEL (reference sequence). In DNA form, the CDR3 reads TGTGCCAGCAGCCAAGTCAAAAGAGAGACCCAGTACTTC. Translated, it gives CASSQVKRETQYF.

This clonotype was observed a handful of times. V gene TRBV14 combines with J gene TRBJ2-7; TRBD2 aligns across 9 bases. The V gene's germline CDR1 is SGHDN and CDR2 FVKESK. The CDR3 extends over 17 amino acids. V shed 0 bases, J shed 0 bases, and the junction held 6 bases outside the gene matches. For the CDR3, the DNA is TGTGCCAGCAGCCAAGAGTCTAGCGGGACTTACTCCTACGAGCAGTACTTC. Translating it yields CASSQESSGTYSYEQYF.

This sequence joins TRBV7-3 and TRBJ1-1; TRBD1 is a possible D gene (6 bases). This CDR3 has 13 residues. Trimming stripped 2 bases from V and 6 bases from J, with 10 bases between. Germline lookup yields CDR1 SGHTA and CDR2 FQGTGA. In nucleotides, the CDR3 is TGTGCCAGCAGCTTATATCGGACAGCTGAAGCTTTCTTT. This gives the protein CASSLYRTAEAFF. The complete variable domain, with remaining parts taken from reference TRBV7-3 and TRBJ1-1, reads GAGVSQTPSNKVTEKGKYVELRCDPISGHTALYWYRQSLGQGPEFLIYFQGTGAADDSGLPNDRFFAVRPEGSVSTLKIQRTERGDSAVYLCASSLYRTAEAFFGQGTRLTVV.

This clonotype turned up a few times. V usage is TRBV29-1 and J usage is TRBJ2-3; TRBD1 matches at 7 bases. V trimming: 4 bases; J trimming: 6 bases; junction bases outside the gene matches: 4. This CDR3 region has 12 residues. Germline V gene data show CDR1 as SQVTM and CDR2 as ANQGSEA. Here the CDR3 reads CSVAQGSDTQYF. In DNA, the CDR3 is TGCAGCGTTGCACAGGGGAGCGATACGCAGTATTTT.

The chain joins TRBV6-5 to TRBJ2-5; the D call may be TRBD1 or TRBD2 (5 bases each). This CDR3 comprises 15 residues. Germline CDR1 MNHEY, CDR2 SVGAGI. Trimming removed 3 bases from V and 11 bases from J, with 22 bases in between. The CDR3, as DNA: TGTGCCAGCAGTTATGGACAACTCGGAGCCGGGGAGCAGTACTTC. Translating gives CASSYGQLGAGEQYF.

V gene TRBV7-3 combines with J gene TRBJ2-4; D gene unclear. The CDR3 covers 16 residues. Between the trimmed V and J ends, which lost 5 bases and 0 bases, there was a span of 14 bases. Per the germline V gene, CDR1 is SGHTA and CDR2 is FQGTGA. CDR3 sequence (DNA): TGTGCCAGCAGCGAATGGGTCTCCTTAGCCAAAAACATTCAGTACTTC. The encoded protein is CASSEWVSLAKNIQYF. Based on the CDR3 plus reference TRBV7-3 and TRBJ2-4, the full variable domain is GAGVSQTPSNKVTEKGKYVELRCDPISGHTALYWYRQSLGQGPEFLIYFQGTGAADDSGLPNDRFFAVRPEGSVSTLKIQRTERGDSAVYLCASSEWVSLAKNIQYFGAGTRLSVL.

This clonotype turned up a few times. The chain employs TRBV13 and TRBJ2-5; TRBD1 agrees at 9 bases. Judging by the DNA end, TRBJ2-7 fits better; the J call may be wrong. Germline V gene lookup returns CDR1 PRHDT and CDR2 FYEKMQ (reference sequence). The CDR3 contains 14 residues. In nucleotides, the CDR3 is TGTGCCAGCAGCCTTGGACAGGGGATCTACGAGCAGTACTTC. As protein: CASSLGQGIYEQYF.

This chain connects TRBV4-1 to TRBJ2-5; 10 positions agree with TRBD2. The CDR3 loop spans 17 amino acids. Germline CDR1 reads MGHRA; CDR2 reads YSYEKL. Trimming cost V 1 base and J 5 bases; bases outside gene matches: 10. CDR3 amino acids: CASSQGTSGTARETQYF. CDR3 sequence (DNA): TGCGCCAGCAGCCAAGGGACTAGCGGAACGGCACGCGAGACCCAGTACTTC.

This clonotype turned up a few times. The V call is TRBV7-6, the J call TRBJ1-4; D gene uncertain. This CDR3 comprises 15 residues. Looked up from germline, CDR1 is SGHVS and CDR2 is FNYEAQ. V lost 1 base and J 7 bases, leaving 13 bases between the germline ends. For the CDR3, the DNA is TGTGCCAGCAGCTTAGGGTTACCTCGAACTGAAAAACTGTTTTTT. It translates to CASSLGLPRTEKLFF.

This clonotype was counted only a few times. V gene TRBV21-1 combines with J gene TRBJ1-5. TRBV21-1 is shown as a pseudogene. The CDR3 runs to 20 residues. The CDR3 sequence is CASSKRRWWRVGYLWEPQHF. In DNA form, the CDR3 reads TGTGCCAGCAGCAAAAGAAGGTGGTGGAGGGTAGGGTACCTGTGGGAGCCCCAGCATTTT.

Only a few counts were recorded for this clonotype. One end of the junction is discordant with germline, which a read error may explain. The chain carries TRBV7-2 and TRBJ2-2, with D perhaps TRBD1 (6 bases). There are 14 residues in the CDR3. Looked up from germline, CDR1 is SGHTA and CDR2 is FQGNSA. CDR3 sequence reads: CVSSPQQGSGELFF. The CDR3 DNA follows: TGTGTCAGCAGCCCCCAACAGGGTTCCGGGGAGCTGTTTTTT.